This T cell receptor (beta chain) is drawn from a study of T cell responses to AZD1222 COVID-19 vaccine. Study findings and constraints: Unmutated variant regions reportedly attract nearly half of all spike-specific TCRs. Just a handful of people given AZD1222 tested seropositive at baseline. The peak T cell response came first, and repertoires were sampled only after it.

A note on this clone: Its antigen is currently unknown.

Method: immunoSEQ multiplex PCR; TCRdb's copy keeps in-frame clones and lacks some. Of around 110,000 clones in the sample, 85% to 95% were seen once. The germline V gene has CDR1 SGHTA and CDR2 FQGNSA. This CDR3 spans 15 amino acids. With 5 bases removed from V and 9 bases from J, the gap between germline ends came to 17 bases. The TCR sequence derives from an adult who received the AZD1222 COVID-19 vaccine. The chain employs TRBV7-2 and TRBJ1-6; no clear D gene. The sequencing here drew on peripheral blood, taken 28 days after the second AZD1222 dose. DNA for the CDR3: TGTGCCAGCAGCACCCCCTATGGGTTTGGTTCACCCCTCCACTTT. Protein sequence: CASSTPYGFGSPLHF.